The rows below give T cell receptor beta chains drawn from one sample of a study of T cell changes during pregnancy in multiple sclerosis. The assay was immunoSEQ multiplex PCR, and TCRdb's table has in-frame clones only and misses some. The sample gives tens of thousands of clones, around four fifths of which show up once; 15% to 18% is in the top ten. The starting material was CD8+ T cells from peripheral blood mononuclear cells, obtained in the first trimester of pregnancy. These TCRs come from a female donor in good health, enrolled as a control in a pregnancy study. Both conserved end residues are part of each CDR3. The D gene is left open where the match is weak. Rows give clone size only sometimes, using once, few, many, or a class for an expanded clone.

V gene	clone size	J gene	D gene	CDR3 protein	CDR3 DNA
TRBV9	.	TRBJ2-1	TRBD2	CASSSGTSGLQSYNEQFF	TGTGCCAGCAGCTCTGGCACTAGCGGTCTTCAGTCCTACAATGAGCAGTTCTTC
TRBV2	.	TRBJ1-4	TRBD1	CASSENRGSNEKLFF	TGTGCCAGCAGTGAAAACAGGGGATCTAATGAAAAACTGTTTTTT
TRBV11-1	once	TRBJ2-1	.	CASSLFKGLPHSDEQFF	TGTGCCAGCAGCTTATTCAAAGGACTACCCCATTCGGATGAGCAGTTCTTC
TRBV6-6	.	TRBJ2-5	TRBD2	CASSYSGGGEETQYF	TGTGCCAGCAGTTACTCGGGCGGGGGGGAGGAGACCCAGTACTTC
TRBV5-1	once	TRBJ1-3	TRBD1	CASSRDSDPGNTIYF	TGCGCCAGCAGCAGGGACAGCGACCCTGGAAACACCATATATTTT
TRBV9	.	TRBJ1-1	TRBD1	CASSTDRVGGDTEAFF	TGTGCCAGCAGCACGGACAGGGTAGGTGGAGACACTGAAGCTTTCTTT
TRBV6-4	.	TRBJ2-2	.	CASSDSVGAGELFF	TGTGCCAGCAGTGACTCCGTCGGGGCCGGGGAGCTGTTTTTT
TRBV5-5	.	TRBJ1-4	TRBD1	CASSLDRGDEKLFF	TGTGCCAGCAGCTTGGACAGGGGAGATGAAAAACTGTTTTTT
TRBV9	.	TRBJ2-7	.	CASSLGFYSSYEQYF	TGTGCCAGCAGCCTTGGGTTCTACAGCTCCTACGAGCAGTACTTC
TRBV25-1	.	TRBJ1-2	TRBD1	CASSEGDRGYGYTF	TGTGCCAGCAGTGAAGGGGACAGGGGGTACGGCTACACCTTC
TRBV7-9	.	TRBJ2-1	TRBD2	CASSLSPSGYNEQFF	TGTGCCAGCAGCTTATCGCCTAGCGGATACAATGAGCAGTTCTTC
TRBV6-1	once	TRBJ1-3	.	CASSEGQDSGNTIYF	TGTGCCAGCAGTGAAGGCCAGGACTCTGGAAACACCATATATTTT
TRBV27	.	TRBJ2-2	.	CASSSVGSTGELFF	TGTGCCAGCAGTTCAGTAGGGAGCACCGGGGAGCTGTTTTTT
TRBV6-5	once	TRBJ2-1	TRBD2	CASRLGGAYEQFF	TGTGCCAGCAGACTCGGGGGGGCCTATGAGCAGTTCTTC
TRBV28	.	TRBJ2-7	TRBD1	CASSRDRGPYEQYF	TGTGCCAGCAGCAGGGACAGGGGACCCTACGAGCAGTACTTC
TRBV4-3	.	TRBJ1-6	TRBD1	CASSRKGVGTVGSPLHF	TGCGCCAGCAGCCGCAAAGGGGTTGGGACAGTAGGATCACCCCTCCACTTT
TRBV27	.	TRBJ1-2	TRBD1	CASSPLTGSDRNYGYTF	TGTGCCAGCAGTCCACTGACAGGGAGCGATCGGAACTATGGCTACACCTTC
TRBV5-1	.	TRBJ1-3	.	CASSSSGSGNTIYF	TGCGCCAGCAGCTCCTCGGGCTCTGGAAACACCATATATTTT
TRBV30	.	TRBJ2-5	.	CAWSVSGQETQYF	TGTGCCTGGAGTGTGAGCGGGCAAGAGACCCAGTACTTC
TRBV15	.	TRBJ1-1	.	CATSRSQALWDTEAFF	TGTGCCACCAGCAGATCCCAAGCGCTTTGGGACACTGAAGCTTTCTTT
TRBV7-3	.	TRBJ1-2	TRBD1	CASSSGTGTYGYTF	TGTGCCAGCAGCTCGGGGACAGGGACCTATGGCTACACCTTC
TRBV6-6	once	TRBJ2-7	.	CASSSYETYEQYF	TGTGCCAGCAGTTCCTATGAGACCTACGAGCAGTACTTC
TRBV6-5	once	TRBJ2-5	TRBD2	CASSLRSGRKETQYF	TGTGCCAGCAGCCTCCGTAGCGGGAGGAAAGAGACCCAGTACTTC
TRBV7-2	.	TRBJ1-1	.	CASSLGGMGTEAFF	TGTGCCAGCAGCTTAGGGGGCATGGGCACTGAAGCTTTCTTT